The present entry profiles one TCR beta chain with its context. Its antigen is unknown. This sample stems from a study of OX40 agonist ivuxolimab in advanced cancers. Across the whole study: Patients in the trial were receiving intravenous ivuxolimab every 2 weeks, at doses of 0.01 to 10 mg/kg. It was permissible to have had prior anti-PD-1, anti-PD-L1 or anti-CTLA-4 therapy, and around 41% had some.

Drawing of blood for sampling happened at baseline, at cycle 4 day 1, and at cycle 7 day 1. Study-wide findings and caveats: Both CD4+ and CD8+ T cell populations in blood had undergone clonal expansion by week 6 at 0.1 to 3.0 mg/kg.

V lost 1 base, J lost 6 bases, and 4 bases lay in between. The V gene's germline CDR1 is DFQATT and CDR2 SNEGSKA (reference sequence). CDR3 size: 10 residues. Repertoires were generated with immunoSEQ multiplex PCR, while TCRdb's copy carries only in-frame clones and drops some. This repertoire shows roughly 53,000 clones, roughly 88% found once; its top ten account for around 12%. This sequence joins TRBV20-1 and TRBJ2-7; the D is unclear. The receptor was derived from an adult with an advanced solid tumor such as melanoma, head and neck, liver or kidney cancer. The material was CD4+ or CD8+ T cells sorted from blood, obtained in a trial of the OX40 agonist ivuxolimab. CDR3 in DNA: TGCAGTGCTAGAGCGGGCGAGCAGTACTTC. Translation: CSARAGEQYF.